This paragraph reports one T cell receptor (beta chain). The entry originates in a study of T cell changes during pregnancy in multiple sclerosis. V trimming: 6 bases; J trimming: 3 bases; junction bases outside the gene matches: 1. The CDR3 contains 13 residues. CDR1 is MNHEY, CDR2 SMNVEV, per germline (reference sequence). The data were produced by immunoSEQ multiplex PCR, yet TCRdb's version contains in-frame clones alone and is incomplete. In the table there are 25,000 to 35,000 clones, approximately 90% of which are singletons. This chain uses TRBV27 with TRBJ1-1; the match to TRBD1 covers 10 bases. The source was CD8+ T cells from peripheral blood mononuclear cells, collected in the second trimester of pregnancy. The sequence was obtained from a female donor with multiple sclerosis, enrolled in a pregnancy study. CDR3 residues: CASSGQGDTEAFF. In DNA form, the CDR3 reads TGTGCCAGCAGCGGACAGGGGGACACTGAAGCTTTCTTT.